This is a list of T cell receptor beta chains from one sample in a study of T cell clonotyping in hematopoietic cell transplantation. Sequenced by immunoSEQ multiplex PCR; TCRdb stores in-frame clones only, minus some. The table includes 7,500 to 8,500 clones, less than 70% detected once. This sample comprised peripheral blood mononuclear cells, obtained 100 days after allogeneic stem cell transplant. The receptors were gathered from a male patient between 60 and 69 years old who had an allogeneic stem cell transplant from an unrelated donor, so the T cells may come from the graft donor. Some clones in this sample may be carry-over from other donors' samples. The conserved cysteine and the conserved F or W are not part of the CDR3 here. The D gene is left open where the match is weak.

D gene | V gene | CDR3 protein
TRBD1 | TRBV6-5 | ASSYGTDSYEQY
TRBD2 | TRBV6-5 | ASSYLTSGGAPQY
NA | TRBV7-2 | ASSEQAGQTNEQF
NA | TRBV20-1 | SATYGYT
TRBD2 | TRBV5-4 | ASSRGGRTSSYEQY
NA | TRBV5-4 | ASSLNTEAF
NA | TRBV9 | ASGRDEGGQNIQY
NA | TRBV6-5 | ASRRTANTEAF
NA | TRBV7-9 | ASSSKQGGNSASTDTQY
NA | TRBV5-1 | ASSAGPQGPYGYT
NA | TRBV18 | ASSPRLQSWGKENTIY
NA | TRBV21-1 | ASWGQGYGYT
TRBD1 | TRBV27 | ASGQGVTEAF
NA | TRBV7-3 | ASSSSGGANVLT
NA | TRBV27 | ASSLAGVPNSPLH
TRBD1 | TRBV2 | ASGQGVETQY
TRBD2 | TRBV6-5 | ASSYTWRGGGETQY
NA | TRBV19 | ASSIFRSLNTGELF
TRBD1 | TRBV4-1 | ASSQGTGDGYT
TRBD2 | TRBV6-1 | ASSGLAGDTDTQY
NA | TRBV25-1 | ATLENGYT
NA | TRBV11-2 | ASSLLTNYLTDTQY
TRBD2 | TRBV7-2 | ASSLGLAGANIQY
TRBD2 | TRBV6-6 | ASSSRTSGRWQY
NA | TRBV30 | AWNHGANTEAF
NA | TRBV5-8 | ASSSYRDNHGGLNQPQH
NA | TRBV4-2 | ASSQELKKSYQPQH
NA | TRBV7-9 | ASSLSAAQPYNEQF
NA | TRBV4-2 | ASSPRGQSEAF
NA | TRBV7-2 | ASSLVGAENQPQH
TRBD1 | TRBV9 | ASSAGTGGYEQY
TRBD2 | TRBV25-1 | ASFGLAGDEYEQF
TRBD1 | TRBV5-1 | ASSFGTGGVTEAF
TRBD2 | TRBV13 | ASSSRLAVTDTQY
NA | TRBV6-1 | ASRAEIGGEGPQH
TRBD2 | TRBV19 | ASSIAAGGTDTQY
NA | TRBV10-1 | ASSELNTGELF
NA | TRBV7-9 | ASSLVGQPQH
NA | TRBV9 | ASSRSGAGGNIQY
NA | TRBV6-1 | ASSEALAGRSTDTQY
NA | TRBV5-1 | ASSSNDNEQF
NA | TRBV2 | ASSPLSVRDTQY
TRBD1 | TRBV5-1 | ASSWGQGISYEQY
NA | TRBV29-1 | SVVPASNYGYT
NA | TRBV25-1 | ASSLNTEAF